This TCR beta chain is from a study of shared clonotypes between healthy human individuals. In the study overall: Sampling drew on donors who were a couple of women and a few men aged 18 to 49.

Study results and caveats: Sequencing depth was a factor that was expected to affect clonotype sharing among donors.

Using approximately 200 ng DNA, 25,000 to 35,000 T cell genomes, the sorted-subset replicate PCRs were run. Assay: immunoSEQ multiplex PCR; the TCRdb copy retains only in-frame clones and omits some. The sample includes 150,000 to 200,000 clones, 90% to 95% of them seen just once. The donor population consisted of healthy HIV-negative adults with no recent acute infections or vaccinations. Comments on this clone: The antigen is undetermined.

This clonotype originated in a woman aged 25 to 45 in good health. Sequences were obtained from naive CD4+ T cells sorted from blood. Specified subset: CD45RA+ positively selected.

CDR3 in DNA: TGTGCCAGTCAGCAGGGAGTCTCCGGGGCCAACGTCCTGACTTTC. This encodes CASQQGVSGANVLTF. The chain recombines TRBV19 with TRBJ2-6, with D tentatively TRBD1 or TRBD2 (5 bases each). Trimming cost V 8 bases and J 4 bases, with 15 bases left between them. CDR3 length equals 15 residues. Germline V CDR1 and CDR2: LNHDA, SQIVND (reference sequence).